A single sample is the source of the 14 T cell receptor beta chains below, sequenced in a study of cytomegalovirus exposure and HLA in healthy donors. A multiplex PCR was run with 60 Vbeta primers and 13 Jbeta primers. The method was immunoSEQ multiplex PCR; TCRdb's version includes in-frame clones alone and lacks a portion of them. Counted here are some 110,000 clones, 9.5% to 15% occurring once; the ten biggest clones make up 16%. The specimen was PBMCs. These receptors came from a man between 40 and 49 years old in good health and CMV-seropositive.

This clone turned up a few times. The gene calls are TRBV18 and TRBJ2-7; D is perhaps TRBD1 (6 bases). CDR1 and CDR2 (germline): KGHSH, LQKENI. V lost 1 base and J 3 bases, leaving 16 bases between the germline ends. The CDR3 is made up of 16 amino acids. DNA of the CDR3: TGTGCCAGCTCACCACGAGAACAGGGATTGGGCTACGAGCAGTACTTC. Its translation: CASSPREQGLGYEQYF.

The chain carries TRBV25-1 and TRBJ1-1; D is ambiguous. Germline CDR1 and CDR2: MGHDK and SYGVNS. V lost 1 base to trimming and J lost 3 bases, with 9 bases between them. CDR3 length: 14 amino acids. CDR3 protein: CASSEFYLDTEAFF. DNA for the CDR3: TGTGCCAGCAGTGAATTCTACTTGGACACTGAAGCTTTCTTT.

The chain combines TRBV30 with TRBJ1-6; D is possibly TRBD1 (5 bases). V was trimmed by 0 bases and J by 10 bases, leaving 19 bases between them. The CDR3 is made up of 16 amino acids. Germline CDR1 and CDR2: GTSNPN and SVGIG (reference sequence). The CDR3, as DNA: TGTGCCTGGAGTGTACTATCCGGGGGGGAAGGATCACCCCTCCACTTT. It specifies CAWSVLSGGEGSPLHF.

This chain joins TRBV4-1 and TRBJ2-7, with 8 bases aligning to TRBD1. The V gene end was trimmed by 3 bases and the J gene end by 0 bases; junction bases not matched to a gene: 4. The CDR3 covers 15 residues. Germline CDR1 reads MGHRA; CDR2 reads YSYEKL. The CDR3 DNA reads TGCGCCAGCAGCCACGGACAGGGAAGCTCCTACGAGCAGTACTTC. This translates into CASSHGQGSSYEQYF.

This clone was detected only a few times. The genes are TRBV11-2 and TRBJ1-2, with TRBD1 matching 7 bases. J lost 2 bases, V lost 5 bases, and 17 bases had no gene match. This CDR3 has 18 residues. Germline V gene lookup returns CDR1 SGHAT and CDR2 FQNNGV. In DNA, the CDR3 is TGTGCCAGCAGCCTGACCTCCCTACCGGGACAGAAGAACTATGGCTACACCTTC. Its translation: CASSLTSLPGQKNYGYTF.

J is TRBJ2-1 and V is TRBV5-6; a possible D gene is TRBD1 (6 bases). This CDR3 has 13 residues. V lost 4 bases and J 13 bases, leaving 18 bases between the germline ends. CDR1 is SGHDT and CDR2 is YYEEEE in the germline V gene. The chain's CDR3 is CASSLAAGAFQFF. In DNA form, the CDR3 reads TGTGCCAGCAGCCTGGCGGCAGGGGCCTTCCAGTTCTTC.

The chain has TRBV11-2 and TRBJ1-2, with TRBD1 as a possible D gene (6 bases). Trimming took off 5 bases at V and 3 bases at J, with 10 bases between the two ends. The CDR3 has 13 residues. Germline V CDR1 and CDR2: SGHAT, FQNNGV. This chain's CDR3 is CASSRGQYYGYTF. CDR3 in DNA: TGTGCCAGCAGCCGAGGACAGTACTATGGCTACACCTTC.

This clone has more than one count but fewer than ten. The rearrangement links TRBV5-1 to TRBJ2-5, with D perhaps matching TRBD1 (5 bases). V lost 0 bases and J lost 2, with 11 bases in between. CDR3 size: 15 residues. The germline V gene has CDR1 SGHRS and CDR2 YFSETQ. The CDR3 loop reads CASSLAGYGQETQYF. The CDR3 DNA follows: TGCGCCAGCAGCTTGGCAGGGTATGGGCAAGAGACCCAGTACTTC.

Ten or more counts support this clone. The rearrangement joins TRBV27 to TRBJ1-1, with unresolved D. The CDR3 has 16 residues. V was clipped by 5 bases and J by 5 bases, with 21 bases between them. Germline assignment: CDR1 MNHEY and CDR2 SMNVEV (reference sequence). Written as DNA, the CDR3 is TGTGCCAGCAGTCCCCTCCGAAGGGCCACGGGAACTGAAGCTTTCTTT. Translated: CASSPLRRATGTEAFF.

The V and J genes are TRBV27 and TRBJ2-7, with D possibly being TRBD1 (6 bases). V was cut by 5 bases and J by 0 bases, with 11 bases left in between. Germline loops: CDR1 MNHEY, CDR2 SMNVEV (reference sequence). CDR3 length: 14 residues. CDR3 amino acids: CASSDWTDSYEQYF. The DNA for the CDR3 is TGTGCCAGCAGTGACTGGACAGACTCCTACGAGCAGTACTTC.

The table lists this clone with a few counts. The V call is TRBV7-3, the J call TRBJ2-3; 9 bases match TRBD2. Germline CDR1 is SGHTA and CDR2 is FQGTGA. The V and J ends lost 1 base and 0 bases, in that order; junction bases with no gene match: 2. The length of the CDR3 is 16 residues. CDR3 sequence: CASSLIAGVSTDTQYF. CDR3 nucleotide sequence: TGTGCCAGCAGCTTAATAGCGGGAGTTAGCACAGATACGCAGTATTTT.

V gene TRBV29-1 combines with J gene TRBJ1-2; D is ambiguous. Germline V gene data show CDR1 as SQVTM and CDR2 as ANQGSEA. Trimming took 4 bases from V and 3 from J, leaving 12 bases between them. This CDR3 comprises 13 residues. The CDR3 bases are TGCAGCGTTGCCTCGGACTGGGACTATGGCTACACCTTC. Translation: CSVASDWDYGYTF.

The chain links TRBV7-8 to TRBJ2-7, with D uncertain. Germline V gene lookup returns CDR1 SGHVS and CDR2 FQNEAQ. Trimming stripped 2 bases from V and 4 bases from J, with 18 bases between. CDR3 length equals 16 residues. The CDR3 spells CASSLRFFGPRYEQYF. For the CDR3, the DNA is TGTGCCAGCAGCTTACGATTTTTTGGGCCTCGGTACGAGCAGTACTTC.

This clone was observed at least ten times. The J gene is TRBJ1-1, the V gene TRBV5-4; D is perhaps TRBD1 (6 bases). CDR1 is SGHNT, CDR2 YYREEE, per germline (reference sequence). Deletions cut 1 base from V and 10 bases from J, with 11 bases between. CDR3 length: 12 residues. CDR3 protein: CASSLRQERAFF. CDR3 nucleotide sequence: TGTGCCAGCAGCTTGCGACAGGAACGAGCTTTCTTT.